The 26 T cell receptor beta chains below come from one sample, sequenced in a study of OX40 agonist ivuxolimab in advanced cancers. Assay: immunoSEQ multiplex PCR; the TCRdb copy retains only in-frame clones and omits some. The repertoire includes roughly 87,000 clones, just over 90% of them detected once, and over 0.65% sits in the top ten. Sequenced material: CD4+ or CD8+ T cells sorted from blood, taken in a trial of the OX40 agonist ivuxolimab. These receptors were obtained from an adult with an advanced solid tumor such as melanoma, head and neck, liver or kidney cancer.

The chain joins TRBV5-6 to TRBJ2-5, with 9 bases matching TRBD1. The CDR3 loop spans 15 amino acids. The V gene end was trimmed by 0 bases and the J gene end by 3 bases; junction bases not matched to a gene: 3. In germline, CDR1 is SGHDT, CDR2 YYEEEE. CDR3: CASSLARTGEETQYF. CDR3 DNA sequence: TGTGCCAGCAGCTTGGCCCGGACAGGGGAAGAGACCCAGTACTTC.

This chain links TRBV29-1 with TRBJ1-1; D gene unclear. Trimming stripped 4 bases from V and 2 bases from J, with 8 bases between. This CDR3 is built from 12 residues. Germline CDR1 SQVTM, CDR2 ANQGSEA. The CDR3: CSVGDPNTEAFF. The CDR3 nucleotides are TGCAGCGTTGGCGATCCAAACACTGAAGCTTTCTTT.

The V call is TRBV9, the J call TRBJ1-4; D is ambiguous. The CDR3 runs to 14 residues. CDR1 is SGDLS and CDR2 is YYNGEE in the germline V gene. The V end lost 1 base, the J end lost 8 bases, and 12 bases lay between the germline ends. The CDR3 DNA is TGTGCCAGCAGCGTATCTATCGGAGGGGAAAAACTGTTTTTT. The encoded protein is CASSVSIGGEKLFF.

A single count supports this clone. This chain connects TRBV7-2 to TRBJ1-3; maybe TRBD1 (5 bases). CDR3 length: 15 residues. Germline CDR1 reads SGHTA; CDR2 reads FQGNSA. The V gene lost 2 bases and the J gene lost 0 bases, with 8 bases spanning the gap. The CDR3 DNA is TGTGCCAGCAGCTTATCTGGGGCCTCTGGAAACACCATATATTTT. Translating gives CASSLSGASGNTIYF.

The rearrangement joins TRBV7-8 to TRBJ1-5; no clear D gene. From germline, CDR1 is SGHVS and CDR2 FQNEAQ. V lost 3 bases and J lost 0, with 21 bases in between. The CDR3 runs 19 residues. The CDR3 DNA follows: TGTGCCAGCAGCTTCGCCCCGGCAGCCAACCTTTATAGCAATCAGCCCCAGCATTTT. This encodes CASSFAPAANLYSNQPQHF.

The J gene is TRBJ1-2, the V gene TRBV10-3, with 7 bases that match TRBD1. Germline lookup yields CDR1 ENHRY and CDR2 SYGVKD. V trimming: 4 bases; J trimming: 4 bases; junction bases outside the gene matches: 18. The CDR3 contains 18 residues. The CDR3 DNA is TGTGCCATCAGTGCGGCTGTAACAGGGGCGCGAGACGCCTATGGCTACACCTTC. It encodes CAISAAVTGARDAYGYTF.

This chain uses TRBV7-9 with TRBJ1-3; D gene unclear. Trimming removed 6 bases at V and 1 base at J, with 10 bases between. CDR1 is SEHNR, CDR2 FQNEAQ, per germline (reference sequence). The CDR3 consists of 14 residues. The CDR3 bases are TGTGCCAGCAGAACCGAGGGATCTGGAAACACCATATATTTT. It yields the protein CASRTEGSGNTIYF. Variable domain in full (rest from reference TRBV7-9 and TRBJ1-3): DTGVSQNPRHKITKRGQNVTFRCDPISEHNRLYWYRQTLGQGPEFLTYFQNEAQLEKSRLLSDRFSAERPKGSFSTLEIQRTEQGDSAMYLCASRTEGSGNTIYFGEGSWLTVV.

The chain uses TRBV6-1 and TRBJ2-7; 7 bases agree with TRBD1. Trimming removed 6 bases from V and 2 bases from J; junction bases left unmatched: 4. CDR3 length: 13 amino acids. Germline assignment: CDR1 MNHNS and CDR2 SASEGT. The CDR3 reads CASRGTAAYEQYF. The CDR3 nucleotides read TGTGCCAGCAGAGGGACAGCGGCCTACGAGCAGTACTTC.

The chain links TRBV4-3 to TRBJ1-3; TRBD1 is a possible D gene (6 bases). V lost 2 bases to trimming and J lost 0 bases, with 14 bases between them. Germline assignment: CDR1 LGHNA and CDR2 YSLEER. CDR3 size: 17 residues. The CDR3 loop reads CASSQTGFPFSGNTIYF. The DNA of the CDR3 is TGCGCCAGCAGCCAAACAGGGTTTCCCTTCTCTGGAAACACCATATATTTT.

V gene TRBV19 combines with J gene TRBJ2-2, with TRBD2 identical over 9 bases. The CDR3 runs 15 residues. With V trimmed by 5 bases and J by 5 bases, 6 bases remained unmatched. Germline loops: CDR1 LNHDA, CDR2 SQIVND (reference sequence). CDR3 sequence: CASSDLAGTTGELFF. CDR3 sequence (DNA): TGTGCCAGTAGTGACCTAGCGGGAACTACCGGGGAGCTGTTTTTT.

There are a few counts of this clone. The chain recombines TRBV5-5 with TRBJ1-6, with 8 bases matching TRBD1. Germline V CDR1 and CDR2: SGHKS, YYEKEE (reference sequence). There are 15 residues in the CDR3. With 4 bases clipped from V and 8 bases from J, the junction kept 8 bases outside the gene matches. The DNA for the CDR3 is TGTGCCAGCAGCAAAAACACAGGGGGAGATTCACCCCTCCACTTT. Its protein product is CASSKNTGGDSPLHF.

The CDR3: CASSYRAGELFF. The CDR3 nucleotides are TGTGCCAGCAGTTACAGAGCCGGGGAGCTGTTTTTT. V is TRBV6-5 and J is TRBJ2-2; D gene uncertain. This CDR3 has 12 residues. Germline-derived CDR1 and CDR2 are MNHEY and SVGAGI. The V end was cut by 2 bases, the J end by 6 bases, with 4 bases between.

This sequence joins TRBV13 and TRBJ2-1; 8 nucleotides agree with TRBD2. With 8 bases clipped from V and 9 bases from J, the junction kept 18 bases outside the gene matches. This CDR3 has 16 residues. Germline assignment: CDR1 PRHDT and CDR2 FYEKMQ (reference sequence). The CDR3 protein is CASSVRPGGQRSEQFF. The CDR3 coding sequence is TGTGCCAGCTCAGTTCGCCCGGGGGGGCAACGGAGTGAGCAGTTCTTC.

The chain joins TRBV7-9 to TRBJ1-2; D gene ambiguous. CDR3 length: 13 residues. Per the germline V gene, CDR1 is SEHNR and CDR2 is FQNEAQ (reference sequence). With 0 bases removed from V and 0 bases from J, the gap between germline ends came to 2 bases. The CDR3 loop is CASSLATNYGYTF. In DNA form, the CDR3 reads TGTGCCAGCAGCTTAGCTACTAACTATGGCTACACCTTC.

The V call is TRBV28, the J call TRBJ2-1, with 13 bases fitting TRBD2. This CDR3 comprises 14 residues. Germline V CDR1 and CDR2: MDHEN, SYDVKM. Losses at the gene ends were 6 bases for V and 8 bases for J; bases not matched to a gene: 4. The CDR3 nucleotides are TGTGCCAGCAGAACTAGCGGGGGGGCCTATGAGCAGTTCTTC. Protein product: CASRTSGGAYEQFF.

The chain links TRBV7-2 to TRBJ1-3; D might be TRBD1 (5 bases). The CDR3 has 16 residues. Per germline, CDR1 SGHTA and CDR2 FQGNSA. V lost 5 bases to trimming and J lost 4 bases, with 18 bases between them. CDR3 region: CASSTGEVGVGNTIYF. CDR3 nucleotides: TGTGCCAGCAGCACCGGGGAGGTAGGGGTCGGAAACACCATATATTTT.

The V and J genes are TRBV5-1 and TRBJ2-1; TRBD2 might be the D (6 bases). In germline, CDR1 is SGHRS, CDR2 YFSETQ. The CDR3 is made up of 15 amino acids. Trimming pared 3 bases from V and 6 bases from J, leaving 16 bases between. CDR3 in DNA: TGCGCCAGCAGCTGGCGGGACCCTCCTCTCAATGAGCAGTTCTTC. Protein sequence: CASSWRDPPLNEQFF.

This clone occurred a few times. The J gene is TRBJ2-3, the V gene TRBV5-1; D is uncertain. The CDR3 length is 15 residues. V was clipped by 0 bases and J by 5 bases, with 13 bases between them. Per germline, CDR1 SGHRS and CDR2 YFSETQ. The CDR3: CASSLGGTGGDTQYF. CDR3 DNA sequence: TGCGCCAGCAGCTTGGGCGGAACGGGTGGAGATACGCAGTATTTT.

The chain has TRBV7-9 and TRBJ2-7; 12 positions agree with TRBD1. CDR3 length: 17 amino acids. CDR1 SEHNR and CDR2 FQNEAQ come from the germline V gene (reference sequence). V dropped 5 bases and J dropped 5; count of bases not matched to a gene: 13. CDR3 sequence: CASSEYGTGTGGDEQYF. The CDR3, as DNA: TGTGCCAGCAGCGAATATGGTACCGGGACAGGGGGCGACGAGCAGTACTTC. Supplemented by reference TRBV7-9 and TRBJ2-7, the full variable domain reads DTGVSQNPRHKITKRGQNVTFRCDPISEHNRLYWYRQTLGQGPEFLTYFQNEAQLEKSRLLSDRFSAERPKGSFSTLEIQRTEQGDSAMYLCASSEYGTGTGGDEQYFGPGTRLTVT.

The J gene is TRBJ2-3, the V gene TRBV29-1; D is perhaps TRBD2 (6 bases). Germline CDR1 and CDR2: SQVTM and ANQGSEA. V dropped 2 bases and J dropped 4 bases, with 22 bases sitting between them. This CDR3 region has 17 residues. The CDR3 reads CSVESPRGLGGPDTQYF. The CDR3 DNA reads TGCAGCGTTGAATCCCCGCGGGGACTGGGGGGACCAGATACGCAGTATTTT.

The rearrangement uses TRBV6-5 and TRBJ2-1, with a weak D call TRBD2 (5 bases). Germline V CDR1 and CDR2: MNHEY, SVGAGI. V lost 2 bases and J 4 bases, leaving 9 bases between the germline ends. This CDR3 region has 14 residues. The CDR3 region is CASSYGLAYNEQFF. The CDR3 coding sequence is TGTGCCAGCAGTTACGGTCTAGCTTACAATGAGCAGTTCTTC.

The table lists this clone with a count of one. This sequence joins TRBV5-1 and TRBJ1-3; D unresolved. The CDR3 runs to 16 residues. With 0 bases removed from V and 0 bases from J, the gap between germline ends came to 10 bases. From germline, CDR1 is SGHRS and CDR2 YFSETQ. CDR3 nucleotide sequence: TGCGCCAGCAGCTTGGCTCTAAGGGACTCTGGAAACACCATATATTTT. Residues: CASSLALRDSGNTIYF.

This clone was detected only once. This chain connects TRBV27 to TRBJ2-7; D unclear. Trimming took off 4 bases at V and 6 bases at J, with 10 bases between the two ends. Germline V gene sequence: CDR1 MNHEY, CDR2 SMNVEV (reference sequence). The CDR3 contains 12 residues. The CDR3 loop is CASSSLGGEQYF. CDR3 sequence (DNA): TGTGCCAGCAGTTCGCTAGGCGGCGAGCAGTACTTC.

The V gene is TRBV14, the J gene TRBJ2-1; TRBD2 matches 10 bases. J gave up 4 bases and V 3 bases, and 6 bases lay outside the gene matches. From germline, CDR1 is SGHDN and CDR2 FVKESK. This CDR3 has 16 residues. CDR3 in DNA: TGTGCCAGCAGCCAGGTAGCGGGGGGCCAATACAATGAGCAGTTCTTC. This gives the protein CASSQVAGGQYNEQFF. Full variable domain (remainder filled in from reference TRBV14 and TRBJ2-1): EAGVTQFPSHSVIEKGQTVTLRCDPISGHDNLYWYRRVMGKEIKFLLHFVKESKQDESGMPNNRFLAERTGGTYSTLKVQPAELEDSGVYFCASSQVAGGQYNEQFFGPGTRLTVL.

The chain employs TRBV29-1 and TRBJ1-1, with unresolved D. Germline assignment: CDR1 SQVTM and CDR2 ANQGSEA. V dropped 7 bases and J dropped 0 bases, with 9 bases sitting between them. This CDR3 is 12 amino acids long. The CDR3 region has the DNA TGCAGCGGGCGGACTGTGAACACTGAAGCTTTCTTT. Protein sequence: CSGRTVNTEAFF.

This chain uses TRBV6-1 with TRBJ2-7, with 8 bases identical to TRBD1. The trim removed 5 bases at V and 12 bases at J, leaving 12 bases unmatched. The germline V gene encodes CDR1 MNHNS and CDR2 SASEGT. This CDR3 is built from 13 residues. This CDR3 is CASSTGGGFAGYF. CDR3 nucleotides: TGTGCCAGCAGTACAGGGGGTGGATTCGCGGGGTACTTC.